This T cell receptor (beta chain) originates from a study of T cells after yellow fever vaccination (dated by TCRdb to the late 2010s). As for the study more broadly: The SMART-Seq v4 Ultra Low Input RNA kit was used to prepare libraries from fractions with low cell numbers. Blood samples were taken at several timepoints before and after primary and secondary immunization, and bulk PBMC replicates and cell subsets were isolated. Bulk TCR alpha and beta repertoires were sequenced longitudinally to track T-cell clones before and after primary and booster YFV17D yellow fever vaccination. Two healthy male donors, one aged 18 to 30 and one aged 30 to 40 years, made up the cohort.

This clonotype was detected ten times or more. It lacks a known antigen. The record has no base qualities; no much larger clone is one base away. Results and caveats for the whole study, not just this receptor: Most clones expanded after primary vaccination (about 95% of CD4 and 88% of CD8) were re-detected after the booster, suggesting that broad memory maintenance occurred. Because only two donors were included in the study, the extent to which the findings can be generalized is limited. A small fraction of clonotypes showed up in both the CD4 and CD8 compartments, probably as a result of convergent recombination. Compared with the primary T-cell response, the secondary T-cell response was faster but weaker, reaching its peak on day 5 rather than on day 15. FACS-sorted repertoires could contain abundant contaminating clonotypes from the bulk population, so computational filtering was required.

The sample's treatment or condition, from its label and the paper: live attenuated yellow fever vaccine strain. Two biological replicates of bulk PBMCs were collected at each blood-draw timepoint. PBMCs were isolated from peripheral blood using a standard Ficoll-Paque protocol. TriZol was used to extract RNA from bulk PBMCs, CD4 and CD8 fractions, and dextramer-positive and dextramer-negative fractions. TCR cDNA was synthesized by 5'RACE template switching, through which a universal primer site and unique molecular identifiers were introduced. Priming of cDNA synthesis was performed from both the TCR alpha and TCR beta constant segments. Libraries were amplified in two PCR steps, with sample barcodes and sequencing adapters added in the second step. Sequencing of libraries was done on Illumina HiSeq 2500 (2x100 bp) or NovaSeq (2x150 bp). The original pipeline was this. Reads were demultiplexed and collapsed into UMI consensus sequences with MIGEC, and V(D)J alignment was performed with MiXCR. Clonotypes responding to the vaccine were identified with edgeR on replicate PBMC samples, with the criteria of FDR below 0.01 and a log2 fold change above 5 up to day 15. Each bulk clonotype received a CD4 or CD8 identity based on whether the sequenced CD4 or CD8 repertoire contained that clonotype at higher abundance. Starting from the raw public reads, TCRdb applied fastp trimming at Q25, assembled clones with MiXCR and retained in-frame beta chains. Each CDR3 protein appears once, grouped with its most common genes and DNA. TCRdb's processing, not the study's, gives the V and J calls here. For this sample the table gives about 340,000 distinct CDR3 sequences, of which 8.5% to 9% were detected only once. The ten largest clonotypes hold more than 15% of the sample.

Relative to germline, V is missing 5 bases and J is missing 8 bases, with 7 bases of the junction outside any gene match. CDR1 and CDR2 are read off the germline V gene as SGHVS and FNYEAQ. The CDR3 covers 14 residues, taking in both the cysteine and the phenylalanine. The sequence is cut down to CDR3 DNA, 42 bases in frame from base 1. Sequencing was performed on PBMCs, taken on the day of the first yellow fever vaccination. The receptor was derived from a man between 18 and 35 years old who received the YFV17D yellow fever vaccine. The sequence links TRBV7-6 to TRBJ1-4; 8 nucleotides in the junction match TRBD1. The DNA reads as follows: TGTGCCAGCAGCCGGACAGGGTTGGGGGAAAAACTGTTTTTT. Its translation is CASSRTGLGEKLFF.